The 6 T cell receptor beta chains in this list originate from one sample, sequenced in a study of shared clonotypes between healthy human individuals. Profiled with immunoSEQ multiplex PCR; TCRdb holds only in-frame clones, not every one. The sample contains roughly 2 million clones, 90% to 96% of which appear only once. The sequencing sample was made of naive CD4+ T cells sorted from blood. Subset described: CD45RA+ positively selected. Receptor source: a man aged 18 to 29 in good health.

This chain joins TRBV7-9 and TRBJ2-1; 13 nucleotides align to TRBD2. The CDR3 is made up of 16 amino acids. The V and J ends lost 5 bases and 9 bases, in that order; junction bases with no gene match: 10. Germline V gene lookup returns CDR1 SEHNR and CDR2 FQNEAQ (reference sequence). The CDR3 DNA reads TGTGCCAGCAGCCCGATTGGACTAGCGGGAGTTGGTGAGCAGTTCTTC. Protein product: CASSPIGLAGVGEQFF.

This chain links TRBV19 with TRBJ2-3; 11 bases fit TRBD2. The CDR3 is 12 residues long. Germline assignment: CDR1 LNHDA and CDR2 SQIVND (reference sequence). CDR3 nucleotides: TGTGCAGCGGGGACTAGCGGTGATACGCAGTATTTT. Translating gives CAAGTSGDTQYF. The complete variable domain, with remaining parts taken from reference TRBV19 and TRBJ2-3, reads DGGITQSPKYLFRKEGQNVTLSCEQNLNHDAMYWYRQDPGQGLRLIYYSQIVNDFQKGDIAEGYSVSREKKESFPLTVTSAQKNPTAFYLCAAGTSGDTQYFGPGTRLTVL.

The chain combines TRBV5-8 with TRBJ2-7, with TRBD1 matching over 8 bases. CDR3 size: 18 residues. CDR1 and CDR2 from the germline V gene are SGHTS and YDEGEE. The J segment lost 4 bases and the V segment lost 2 bases, leaving 17 bases of the junction unmatched. CDR3 protein: CASSFEVEWDRLGYEQYF. The CDR3 bases are TGTGCCAGCAGCTTTGAAGTAGAGTGGGACAGGCTTGGGTACGAGCAGTACTTC.

The V and J genes are TRBV6-1 and TRBJ1-2, with TRBD1 as a possible D gene (6 bases). This CDR3 has 13 amino acids. The V end lost 10 bases, the J end lost 4 bases, and 16 bases lay between the germline ends. Germline CDR1 is MNHNS and CDR2 is SASEGT. The DNA of the CDR3 is TGTGCCACCGCCCTTGGACAGTTCTATGGCTACACCTTC. This translates into CATALGQFYGYTF.

The CDR3 nucleotides are TGTGCCTGGAGTCCCAGCAGGGGAGTTGAGCAGTTCTTC. It translates to CAWSPSRGVEQFF. The rearrangement uses TRBV30 and TRBJ2-1; tentatively, D is TRBD1 (6 bases). This CDR3 is 13 amino acids long. CDR1 and CDR2 (germline): GTSNPN, SVGIG (reference sequence). V was cut by 2 bases and J by 9 bases, with 14 bases left in between.

The chain recombines TRBV30 with TRBJ2-3, with 8 bases lining up with TRBD1. The germline gives CDR1 GTSNPN, CDR2 SVGIG (reference sequence). Losses at the gene ends were 1 base for V and 4 bases for J; bases not matched to a gene: 1. The CDR3 covers 13 residues. Here the CDR3 reads CAWSGGQADTQYF. The CDR3 DNA is TGTGCCTGGAGTGGGGGACAGGCAGATACGCAGTATTTT.